This T cell receptor beta chain was captured by sequencing in a study of early T cells in non-severe SARS-CoV-2 infection. Whole-study context: With bulk RNA from unsorted whole blood as input, sequencing yielded unpaired chains.

Unique molecular identifiers (one per individual cDNA molecule) were attached. TCRdb re-derived calls from the 5' RACE reads in MiXCR, one entry per CDR3 protein. The table has 51,000 or so distinct CDR3 sequences, approximately 10% seen once. This clonotype was counted at least ten times. Germline V gene sequence: CDR1 SGHDN, CDR2 FVKESK. The CDR3 contains 16 residues. V shed 4 bases, J shed 0 bases, and the junction held 7 bases outside the gene matches. The specimen was whole blood. This rearrangement joins TRBV14 to TRBJ2-7; the match to TRBD2 covers 9 bases. This receptor was identified in an adult who was a healthcare worker with PCR-confirmed SARS-CoV-2 infection or an uninfected control (not recorded which). Written as DNA, the CDR3 is TGTGCCAGCAGCCCCGCGGTTAGCGGGAGCTCCTACGAGCAGTACTTC. Amino acids: CASSPAVSGSSYEQYF.